The rows below give T cell receptor beta chains drawn from one sample of a study of cytomegalovirus exposure and HLA in healthy donors. Using immunoSEQ multiplex PCR, the repertoire was profiled, and TCRdb retains in-frame clones only, with some absent. The repertoire includes 200,000 or so clones, roughly 77% of them detected once, and more than 0.35% sits in the top ten. The sample consisted of PBMCs. Every receptor here comes from a male donor in good health and CMV-seropositive. Both conserved end residues are part of each CDR3. A D gene is named only where the DNA matches it firmly. Clone size appears in some rows only: once, few, many, or a class for an expanded clone.

j_gene	abundance	v_gene	d_gene	CDR3aa	CDR3nt
TRBJ2-5	-	TRBV2	TRBD2	CASSVLAGGPRETQYF	TGTGCCAGCAGTGTCCTAGCGGGAGGGCCGCGAGAGACCCAGTACTTC
TRBJ2-5	few	TRBV18	-	CASSPPSKQQETQYF	TGTGCCAGCTCACCTCCGTCAAAGCAACAAGAGACCCAGTACTTC
TRBJ2-7	-	TRBV19	-	CASSPLGSEQYF	TGTGCCAGTAGCCCCCTGGGCAGCGAGCAGTACTTC
TRBJ2-1	-	TRBV4-1	TRBD2	CATGGGTQVGSYNEQFF	TGCGCCACCGGGGGGGGCACCCAGGTGGGCTCCTACAATGAGCAGTTCTTC
TRBJ2-1	-	TRBV4-2	TRBD2	CASSQFSGSFSEQFF	TGTGCCAGCAGCCAATTTAGCGGGAGTTTTAGTGAGCAGTTCTTC
TRBJ2-2	-	TRBV6-1	TRBD2	CAGRLAGSNGELFF	TGTGCGGGAAGACTAGCGGGGTCTAACGGGGAGCTGTTTTTT
TRBJ2-3	-	TRBV4-3	-	CASSQDRSGVGTQYF	TGCGCCAGCAGCCAAGACCGGTCGGGGGTGGGTACGCAGTATTTT
TRBJ1-2	-	TRBV4-2	TRBD1	CASSPTPGQANYGYTF	TGTGCCAGCAGCCCCACTCCAGGACAGGCTAACTATGGCTACACCTTC
TRBJ2-2	-	TRBV5-4	TRBD1	CASSSTGQGVTGELFF	TGTGCCAGCAGCTCCACGGGACAGGGAGTCACCGGGGAGCTGTTTTTT
TRBJ1-1	-	TRBV6-1	-	CASTQRGVWNTEAFF	TGTGCCAGCACCCAACGGGGGGTTTGGAACACTGAAGCTTTCTTT
TRBJ1-3	-	TRBV7-2	-	CASSLTSGVGNTIYF	TGTGCCAGCAGCCTTACCTCCGGGGTCGGAAACACCATATATTTT
TRBJ1-2	once	TRBV19	-	CASSVRTSDGYTF	TGTGCCAGTAGCGTAAGGACTTCAGATGGCTACACCTTC
TRBJ2-1	-	TRBV5-5	-	CASIALLLSSYNEQFF	TGTGCCAGCATAGCTCTACTCTTGAGCTCCTACAATGAGCAGTTCTTC